This T cell receptor beta chain emerged from a study of blood T cell repertoires in COVID-19. The wider study: PBMCs, B-cell-depleted T cells, or T cells were the source of the cDNA or gDNA that made up the material.

CDR1 MDHEN and CDR2 SYDVKM come from the germline V gene. Trimming pared 6 bases from V and 3 bases from J, leaving 15 bases between. The CDR3 loop spans 15 amino acids. The protocol was immunoSEQ multiplex PCR, while the TCRdb copy is restricted to in-frame clones and leaves out a portion. This sample has under 300,000 clones, with roughly 89% found just once. The sequenced material came from peripheral blood. This clonotype was sampled from a woman between 40 and 50 years old who had recovered from COVID-19. V gene TRBV28 combines with J gene TRBJ1-5, with D hard to call. Here the CDR3 DNA reads TGTGCCAGCAGCCCCGCCAGGTTCCCCAATCAGCCCCAGCATTTT. Its protein is CASSPARFPNQPQHF.